The clone carrying this TCR beta chain has only a few counts. The data are from a study of glioma-infiltrating T cells after dendritic cell vaccination. Study context: Patients received autologous tumor lysate-pulsed dendritic cell vaccination between about 2002 and 2012.

The immunoSEQ assay amplified TCRB CDR3 from up to 2 ug DNA. Data came from immunoSEQ multiplex PCR; TCRdb stores just in-frame clones and leaves some out. The sample carries 98,000 or so clones, more than 70% recorded once. Germline CDR1 and CDR2: ENHRY and SYGVKD. J gave up 0 bases and V 10 bases, and 5 bases lay outside the gene matches. This CDR3 is 13 amino acids long. Time point specified: after dendritic cell vaccination, including at tumor progression/relapse. No glioblastoma patient carried an isocitrate dehydrogenase mutation. The starting material was blood, obtained after dendritic cell vaccination. This clonotype originated in a human donor with glioblastoma. The chain links TRBV10-3 to TRBJ1-1, with 7 bases aligning to TRBD1. The CDR3 is CATDRAMNTEAFF. Here the CDR3 DNA reads TGTGCCACCGACAGGGCTATGAACACTGAAGCTTTCTTT.